A selection of T cell receptor beta chains follows, all from one sample in a study of PD-1 blockade in classical Hodgkin lymphoma. Using immunoSEQ multiplex PCR, the repertoire was profiled, and TCRdb retains in-frame clones only, with some absent. The repertoire holds 90,000 to 100,000 clones, with 81% as singletons. The sequencing used peripheral blood mononuclear cells (PBMCs), collected before the second cycle of nivolumab. These receptors all stem from a human donor with classical Hodgkin lymphoma. Both conserved end residues are part of each CDR3. D genes are given only for firm matches. The size of a clone is reported for some rows only, either as once, few or many, or as a class for expanded clones.

CDR3 length	clone size	V gene	J gene	D gene	CDR3 protein	CDR3 DNA
14	NA	TRBV5-1	TRBJ2-7	TRBD2	CASSRALAGVEQYF	TGCGCCAGCAGCCGGGCCCTAGCGGGAGTCGAGCAGTACTTC
15	NA	TRBV29-1	TRBJ2-5	TRBD2	CSVEGLRGYQETQYF	TGCAGCGTTGAAGGGTTGCGGGGGTACCAAGAGACCCAGTACTTC
11	NA	TRBV5-8	TRBJ2-5	NA	CASSLGLIQYF	TGTGCCAGCAGCTTGGGACTAATTCAGTACTTC
14	NA	TRBV19	TRBJ2-1	TRBD2	CASSGLAGVGEQFF	TGTGCCAGTAGTGGCCTAGCGGGAGTAGGAGAGCAGTTCTTC
16	NA	TRBV28	TRBJ1-2	NA	CASSRTGMGQFYGYTF	TGTGCCAGCAGCCGAACTGGGATGGGGCAGTTCTATGGCTACACCTTC
15	NA	TRBV30	TRBJ2-7	TRBD1	CAWSVVRTGVYEQYF	TGTGCCTGGAGTGTTGTTAGGACAGGAGTCTACGAGCAGTACTTC
15	NA	TRBV5-4	TRBJ2-7	TRBD1	CASSFPGTGTVEQYF	TGTGCCAGCAGCTTTCCCGGGACAGGGACGGTTGAGCAGTACTTC
16	NA	TRBV19	TRBJ1-3	TRBD1	CASSNDRGASGNTIYF	TGTGCCAGTAGTAACGACAGGGGAGCCTCCGGAAACACCATATATTTT
17	NA	TRBV7-9	TRBJ2-6	TRBD1	CASSSGTGTVGANVLTF	TGTGCCAGCAGCTCCGGGACAGGGACCGTTGGGGCCAACGTCCTGACTTTC
13	NA	TRBV5-1	TRBJ2-7	NA	CASSPTGTYEQYF	TGCGCCAGCAGCCCAACAGGAACCTACGAGCAGTACTTC
14	once	TRBV12-2	TRBJ1-5	NA	CASRLAGPNQPQHF	TGTGCAAGTCGCTTAGCGGGCCCTAATCAGCCCCAGCATTTT
15	NA	TRBV5-1	TRBJ2-1	TRBD1	CASSLRQGGYNEQFF	TGCGCCAGCAGCCTGCGACAGGGGGGATACAATGAGCAGTTCTTC
14	NA	TRBV30	TRBJ2-3	NA	CASLRTSRTDTQYF	TGTGCCTCCCTTCGGACCTCCCGGACAGATACGCAGTATTTT
16	NA	TRBV5-4	TRBJ1-1	NA	CASSLDTGTKGTEAFF	TGTGCCAGCAGCTTGGATACCGGGACAAAAGGGACTGAAGCTTTCTTT
14	NA	TRBV19	TRBJ2-1	NA	CASSIGAAYNEQFF	TGTGCCAGTAGTATAGGGGCCGCATACAATGAGCAGTTCTTC
12	NA	TRBV18	TRBJ2-3	NA	CASSPGGYTQYF	TGTGCCAGCTCCCCCGGGGGATATACGCAGTATTTT
15	once	TRBV19	TRBJ1-4	NA	CARNPSDRANEKLFF	TGTGCCAGGAACCCCTCGGACCGGGCTAATGAAAAACTGTTTTTT
16	NA	TRBV4-1	TRBJ2-7	NA	CASSQGWDSIPREQYF	TGCGCCAGCAGCCAAGGGTGGGATTCTATTCCAAGGGAGCAGTACTTC
12	NA	TRBV30	TRBJ1-2	NA	CAWSKGGGGYTF	TGTGCCTGGAGTAAGGGGGGTGGTGGCTACACCTTC
15	NA	TRBV6-5	TRBJ2-5	TRBD2	CASSYSLAGDRTQYF	TGTGCCAGCAGTTACTCGTTAGCGGGAGATAGGACCCAGTACTTC